This TCR beta chain was recorded in a study of OX40 agonist ivuxolimab in advanced cancers. Notes on the study in general: Relatively little clonal expansion, among the lowest observed, appeared in partial responders at 0.1-3.0 mg/kg. At 0.1 to 3.0 mg/kg and by week 6, clonal expansion occurred in CD4+ and CD8+ blood T cells.

In the case of this clone: Its antigen is currently unknown.

The method was immunoSEQ multiplex PCR; TCRdb's version includes in-frame clones alone and lacks a portion of them. The repertoire consists of some 99,000 clones, with 90% occurring once and the leading ten covering around 1.5%. Germline-derived CDR1 and CDR2 are SGHTA and FQGNSA. The CDR3 spans 15 residues. Losses at the gene ends were 5 bases for V and 8 bases for J; bases not matched to a gene: 13. The source is an adult with an advanced solid tumor such as melanoma, head and neck, liver or kidney cancer. The specimen was CD4+ or CD8+ T cells sorted from blood, collected in a trial of the OX40 agonist ivuxolimab. The rearrangement uses TRBV7-2 and TRBJ1-2; TRBD1 agrees at 8 bases. CDR3: CASSRGQGRLEGYTF. DNA of the CDR3: TGTGCCAGCAGCCGTGGACAGGGACGACTAGAGGGCTACACCTTC.